One and the same sample provided the 17 T cell receptor beta chains below, sequenced in a study of Ad26.COV2.S vaccination and SARS-CoV-2 variants. Data came from immunoSEQ multiplex PCR; TCRdb stores just in-frame clones and leaves some out. Here the sample spans approximately 450,000 clones, around 90% being singletons. Treatment here: around 19 received Ad26.COV2.S at low or high dose, single or two shots; roughly 5 received placebo; per-sample allocation not given. All samples were drawn on day 63, counting from the first vaccine or placebo injection. The sequencing used peripheral blood, collected in a trial of Ad26.COV2.S vaccine versus placebo. The origin of the receptors is a person between 18 and 60 years old who received the Ad26.COV2.S COVID-19 vaccine or a placebo.

The genes are TRBV6-2 or TRBV6-3 and TRBJ2-7, with a possible D match to TRBD1 (6 bases). The V and J ends lost 0 bases and 1 base respectively, with 13 bases between them. The CDR3 is 16 amino acids. CDR1 is MNHEY, CDR2 SVGEGT, per germline. The CDR3 reads CASSYSGTGPSYEQYF. CDR3 in DNA: TGTGCCAGCAGTTACTCGGGAACAGGGCCGTCCTACGAGCAGTACTTC.

The rearrangement links TRBV4-1 to TRBJ2-2; the D gene could be TRBD1 or TRBD2 (5 bases each). The CDR3 runs 16 residues. V was shortened by 4 bases and J by 3 bases, with 15 bases between the two germline ends. Germline-derived CDR1 and CDR2 are MGHRA and YSYEKL. The CDR3 protein is CASSLYGLGDTGELFF. In DNA, the CDR3 is TGCGCCAGCAGCCTCTACGGTTTGGGGGACACCGGGGAGCTGTTTTTT.

The chain links TRBV7-2 to TRBJ2-1, with D unclear. This CDR3 is built from 14 residues. Germline V lookup: CDR1 SGHTA, CDR2 FQGNSA. Trimming removed 1 base at V and 1 base at J, with 5 bases between. The CDR3 DNA reads as TGTGCCAGCAGCTTAGGCACTTCCTACAATGAGCAGTTCTTC. The encoded protein is CASSLGTSYNEQFF. The whole variable domain, remainder taken from reference TRBV7-2 and TRBJ2-1, is GAGVSQSPSNKVTEKGKDVELRCDPISGHTALYWYRQSLGQGLEFLIYFQGNSAPDKSGLPSDRFSAERTGGSVSTLTIQRTQQEDSAVYLCASSLGTSYNEQFFGPGTRLTVL.

The chain carries TRBV7-3 and TRBJ1-5, with D unresolved. Per the germline V gene, CDR1 is SGHTA and CDR2 is FQGTGA. The V end lost 5 bases, the J end lost 9 bases, and 20 bases lay between the germline ends. The CDR3 sequence is 15 residues long. Here the CDR3 reads CASSPMAAICRPQHF. In DNA form, the CDR3 reads TGTGCCAGCAGCCCCATGGCCGCTATATGCCGGCCCCAGCATTTT.

V is TRBV9 and J is TRBJ1-2, with D unresolved. This CDR3 region has 15 residues. In germline, CDR1 is SGDLS, CDR2 YYNGEE. Trimming took 3 bases from V and 6 from J, leaving 18 bases between them. CDR3 bases: TGTGCCAGCAGCGGACGATATTGGCGACCGGATGGCTACACCTTC. It specifies CASSGRYWRPDGYTF.

The chain employs TRBV5-1 and TRBJ1-1; 8 nucleotides match TRBD1. The CDR3 has 15 amino acids. V shed 0 bases, J shed 1 base, and the junction held 2 bases outside the gene matches. From germline, CDR1 is SGHRS and CDR2 YFSETQ. CDR3 protein: CASSLEGTGNTEAFF. The CDR3 DNA sequence: TGCGCCAGCAGCTTGGAGGGGACAGGGAACACTGAAGCTTTCTTT.

The chain employs TRBV18 and TRBJ1-6, with 8 nucleotides matching TRBD1. Trimming at V came to 2 bases and at J to 8 bases, leaving 8 bases not matched to a gene. The CDR3 totals 16 residues. The V gene's germline CDR1 is KGHSH and CDR2 LQKENI. The CDR3 loop is CASSPAGQGGYSPLHF. Written as DNA, the CDR3 is TGTGCCAGCTCACCAGCAGGACAGGGCGGGTATTCACCCCTCCACTTT.

The genes are TRBV2 and TRBJ1-2; D unresolved. The CDR3 runs to 14 residues. V was pared by 3 bases and J by 0 bases, with 8 bases between. Germline loops: CDR1 SNHLY, CDR2 FYNNEI. The CDR3 coding sequence is TGTGCCAGCAGTGAGACCAGAGCTAACTATGGCTACACCTTC. Amino acids: CASSETRANYGYTF.

V gene TRBV6-6 combines with J gene TRBJ2-2; D may be TRBD1 or TRBD2 (5 bases each). The CDR3 is made up of 13 amino acids. V lost 7 bases and J lost 6, with 12 bases in between. Germline V gives CDR1 MNHNY, CDR2 SVGAGI (reference sequence). CDR3 region: CASNEGRSGELFF. The CDR3 nucleotides are TGTGCCAGCAATGAGGGGCGCTCCGGGGAGCTGTTTTTT.

This clone has just a few counts. The J gene is TRBJ1-2, the V gene TRBV30; weak D call: TRBD1 (6 bases). Per germline, CDR1 GTSNPN and CDR2 SVGIG (reference sequence). This CDR3 is built from 14 residues. Trimming took 0 bases from V and 4 from J, leaving 12 bases between them. CDR3: CAWSVRQVGYGYTF. As DNA, the CDR3 is TGTGCCTGGAGTGTACGACAGGTCGGCTATGGCTACACCTTC.

The chain combines TRBV19 with TRBJ1-5; 8 bases map to TRBD1. The V and J ends lost 5 bases and 5 bases, in that order; junction bases with no gene match: 8. The germline V gene has CDR1 LNHDA and CDR2 SQIVND (reference sequence). The length of the CDR3 is 15 residues. DNA for the CDR3: TGTGCCAGTAGTCCGCGGGGACAGGCCCATCAGCCCCAGCATTTT. Its protein product is CASSPRGQAHQPQHF.

The rearrangement links TRBV5-1 to TRBJ2-3, with TRBD2 matching 7 bases. CDR1 SGHRS and CDR2 YFSETQ come from the germline V gene. Losses at the gene ends were 0 bases for V and 2 bases for J; bases not matched to a gene: 6. This CDR3 is built from 16 residues. The CDR3 nucleotides read TGCGCCAGCAGCTTGGGGGCGGGAGCCATCACAGATACGCAGTATTTT. Translated, it gives CASSLGAGAITDTQYF.

The rearrangement joins TRBV19 to TRBJ2-2, with 11 bases fitting TRBD2. Germline V CDR1 and CDR2: LNHDA, SQIVND (reference sequence). V dropped 7 bases and J dropped 2; count of bases not matched to a gene: 6. This CDR3 has 16 residues. CDR3 coding DNA: TGTGCCAGTATGGCGAGACTAGCGGGAAACACCGGGGAGCTGTTTTTT. This encodes CASMARLAGNTGELFF.

The chain uses TRBV2 and TRBJ2-7; D unresolved. Germline V gene lookup returns CDR1 SNHLY and CDR2 FYNNEI. The CDR3 is made up of 14 amino acids. V was clipped by 4 bases and J by 1 base, with 11 bases between them. The CDR3 bases are TGTGCCAGCAGTGTCGCCGACCCTTCCTACGAGCAGTACTTC. Encoded protein: CASSVADPSYEQYF.

This chain uses TRBV28 with TRBJ1-1, with D possibly matching TRBD1 (6 bases). The CDR3 runs to 15 residues. Germline loops: CDR1 MDHEN, CDR2 SYDVKM. Between the trimmed V and J ends, which lost 0 bases and 5 bases, there was a span of 13 bases. CDR3 amino acids: CASSLWRGVGTEAFF. The DNA for the CDR3 is TGTGCCAGCAGTTTATGGAGGGGGGTAGGGACTGAAGCTTTCTTT.

The J gene is TRBJ2-7, the V gene TRBV27; TRBD2 matches at 7 bases. This CDR3 spans 14 amino acids. V was clipped by 7 bases and J by 6 bases; unmatched bases: 12. Germline-derived CDR1 and CDR2 are MNHEY and SMNVEV (reference sequence). The CDR3 region has the DNA TGTGCCAGCAACTTGTATAGCGGGTACTCCGAGCAGTACTTC. This codes for CASNLYSGYSEQYF.

The chain links TRBV19 to TRBJ2-2, with D perhaps assigned TRBD1 or TRBD2 (5 bases each). Germline CDR1 and CDR2: LNHDA and SQIVND (reference sequence). This CDR3 has 20 amino acids. Trimming stripped 3 bases from V and 3 bases from J, with 26 bases between. This chain's CDR3 is CASSIQLGRAVSVYTGELFF. DNA of the CDR3: TGTGCCAGTAGTATTCAGTTGGGGCGGGCGGTTTCCGTGTACACCGGGGAGCTGTTTTTT.